The source of this TCR beta chain is a study of blood T cell repertoires in COVID-19. Whole-study context: Material from acute and convalescent COVID-19 was sourced from the United States, Italy and Spain. From T cells, B-cell-depleted T cells, or PBMCs came the material, which was cDNA or gDNA.

As originally analysed: For nucleated cells, counts were estimated from reference gene primer amplification. The data were produced by immunoSEQ multiplex PCR, yet TCRdb's version contains in-frame clones alone and is incomplete. That table furnishes V, J and clone size, whereas the DNA furnished D and trimming. The table shows under 100,000 clones, with around 87% occurring only once. CDR3 length: 18 residues. Germline V CDR1 and CDR2: SGHTA, FQGNSA. The junction had 18 bases not matched to a gene; V was cut back by 5 bases and J by 9 bases. The genes are TRBV7-2 and TRBJ2-1, with 11 nucleotides matching TRBD2. The sequence derives from a human donor in a cohort sampled during active COVID-19. The material sequenced was peripheral blood. CDR3 bases: TGTGCCAGCAGCCGTATACCGCGGGCCTTAGCGGGGGGGCGTGAGCAGTTCTTC. This codes for CASSRIPRALAGGREQFF.